This is a list of T cell receptor beta chains from one sample in a study of post-analysis software for immune sequencing data. TCRdb ran MiXCR on the PCR reads and lists one entry per CDR3 protein. The sample carries approximately 360,000 distinct CDR3 sequences, roughly 38% recorded once. The sample was blood. Receptor source: a girl aged 5-17 years with multiple sclerosis. Both conserved end residues are part of each CDR3. The order of the fields is clone size, V gene, D gene, J gene, CDR3 DNA, CDR3 protein. A D gene is named only where the DNA matches it firmly. Not every row has a clone size; where given, it reads once, few, many or a size class.

clone_size: once
v_call: TRBV6-5
d_call: -
j_call: TRBJ1-1
cdr3_nt: TGTGTCAGCAGTTATGAGGAGGGACACACTGAAGCTTTCTTT
cdr3_aa: CVSSYEEGHTEAFF

clone_size: many
v_call: TRBV12-3/TRBV12-4
d_call: TRBD1
j_call: TRBJ1-2
cdr3_nt: TGTGCCAGCAGTTTCGGGACAGGGGTTTGGTATGGCTACACCTTC
cdr3_aa: CASSFGTGVWYGYTF

clone_size: -
v_call: TRBV6-5
d_call: -
j_call: TRBJ2-3
cdr3_nt: TGTGCCAGCAGCCTACAGGGAACGGTTTCGAGTACGCAGTATTTT
cdr3_aa: CASSLQGTVSSTQYF

clone_size: few
v_call: TRBV5-1
d_call: -
j_call: TRBJ2-7
cdr3_nt: TGCGCCAGCAGCTTCTCCACAAAACCCTACGAGCAGTACTTC
cdr3_aa: CASSFSTKPYEQYF

clone_size: -
v_call: TRBV6-4
d_call: -
j_call: TRBJ2-1
cdr3_nt: TGTGCCAGCAGTCCAGGGCCCGGCTCCTACAATGAGCAGTTCTTC
cdr3_aa: CASSPGPGSYNEQFF

clone_size: -
v_call: TRBV7-2
d_call: TRBD2
j_call: TRBJ2-7
cdr3_nt: TGTGTCAGCAGCCCCAAAGGGGGACTAGCGGGGGGGGTAGAGCAGTACTTC
cdr3_aa: CVSSPKGGLAGGVEQYF

clone_size: few
v_call: TRBV5-1
d_call: -
j_call: TRBJ2-7
cdr3_nt: TGCGCCAGCAGCTTGGGAGGCGCAGCCTACGAGCAGTACTTC
cdr3_aa: CASSLGGAAYEQYF

clone_size: few
v_call: TRBV9
d_call: -
j_call: TRBJ2-1
cdr3_nt: TGTGCCAGCAGCGTAGTCGGGACCCTCAAAAGGGACAATGAGCAGTTCTTC
cdr3_aa: CASSVVGTLKRDNEQFF

clone_size: -
v_call: TRBV20-1
d_call: -
j_call: TRBJ2-3
cdr3_nt: TGCAGTGCTAGAGTGGGGAGGCAGGGAGATACGCAGTATTTT
cdr3_aa: CSARVGRQGDTQYF

clone_size: -
v_call: TRBV28
d_call: TRBD2
j_call: TRBJ2-1
cdr3_nt: TGTGCCAGCAGTCGGACTAGCGGGGGAAGGAATGAGCAGTTCTTC
cdr3_aa: CASSRTSGGRNEQFF

clone_size: few
v_call: TRBV11-1
d_call: TRBD1
j_call: TRBJ2-7
cdr3_nt: TGTGCCAGCAGCCCTTCCGGGACAGGGGACTACGAGCAGTACTTC
cdr3_aa: CASSPSGTGDYEQYF

clone_size: once
v_call: TRBV20-1
d_call: TRBD1
j_call: TRBJ1-6
cdr3_nt: TGCAGTGCTAGAGACTGGGACAGGAATTCACCCCTCCACTTT
cdr3_aa: CSARDWDRNSPLHF

clone_size: -
v_call: TRBV7-2
d_call: TRBD1
j_call: TRBJ1-6
cdr3_nt: TGTGCCAGCAGCCAGACAGGGGCCTGGTCACCCCTCCACTTT
cdr3_aa: CASSQTGAWSPLHF

clone_size: few
v_call: TRBV2
d_call: -
j_call: TRBJ1-1
cdr3_nt: TGTGCCAGCACAGCCCAGGTATCGAACACTGAAGCTTTCTTT
cdr3_aa: CASTAQVSNTEAFF

clone_size: -
v_call: TRBV6-1
d_call: -
j_call: TRBJ1-2
cdr3_nt: TGTGCCAGCAGTGACAATTATTGGGACCTTGTTAACTATGGCTACACCTTC
cdr3_aa: CASSDNYWDLVNYGYTF

clone_size: -
v_call: TRBV20-1
d_call: -
j_call: TRBJ1-4
cdr3_nt: TGCAGTGCCCTCCAGGGTGGTGGACTGTTTTTT
cdr3_aa: CSALQGGGLFF

clone_size: few
v_call: TRBV6-5
d_call: TRBD1
j_call: TRBJ1-4
cdr3_nt: TGTGCCAGCAAAATCGGACAGGGTAATGAAAAACTGTTTTTT
cdr3_aa: CASKIGQGNEKLFF

clone_size: medium-sized
v_call: TRBV6-5
d_call: -
j_call: TRBJ2-1
cdr3_nt: TGTGCCAGCAGTTATGGGGGCGCATTAAATGAGCAGTTCTTC
cdr3_aa: CASSYGGALNEQFF

clone_size: -
v_call: TRBV29-1
d_call: -
j_call: TRBJ2-1
cdr3_nt: TGCAGCGTTGACCGGGGAAGCTCCTACAATGAGCAGTTCTTC
cdr3_aa: CSVDRGSSYNEQFF

clone_size: -
v_call: TRBV20-1
d_call: -
j_call: TRBJ2-3
cdr3_nt: TGCAGTGCTAGTCAGACTAGCACAGATACGCAGTATTTT
cdr3_aa: CSASQTSTDTQYF

clone_size: few
v_call: TRBV29-1
d_call: -
j_call: TRBJ1-1
cdr3_nt: TGCAGCGTTAAAAGGACTGGGGGTGAAGCTTTCTTT
cdr3_aa: CSVKRTGGEAFF

clone_size: -
v_call: TRBV29-1
d_call: -
j_call: TRBJ2-2
cdr3_nt: TGCAGCGTTGTGGACAGCAACACCGGGGAGCTGTTTTTT
cdr3_aa: CSVVDSNTGELFF

clone_size: few
v_call: TRBV12-3/TRBV12-4
d_call: -
j_call: TRBJ2-3
cdr3_nt: TGTGCCAGCGCTCCGTGGGGGGGCGGAGGAACAGATACGCAGTATTTT
cdr3_aa: CASAPWGGGGTDTQYF

clone_size: -
v_call: TRBV7-2
d_call: -
j_call: TRBJ2-4
cdr3_nt: TGTGCCAGCAGGGCCGAGGGAAACATTCAGTACTTC
cdr3_aa: CASRAEGNIQYF

clone_size: -
v_call: TRBV4-2
d_call: TRBD2
j_call: TRBJ2-3
cdr3_nt: TGTGCCAGCAGCCAAGATAAACTAGCGGGGGTCACTTTAAGGGATACGCAGTATTTT
cdr3_aa: CASSQDKLAGVTLRDTQYF

clone_size: few
v_call: TRBV12-3/TRBV12-4
d_call: TRBD2
j_call: TRBJ2-7
cdr3_nt: TGTGCCAGCAGTTTGACTAGCCCATACGAGCAGTACTTC
cdr3_aa: CASSLTSPYEQYF

clone_size: few
v_call: TRBV7-8
d_call: -
j_call: TRBJ1-1
cdr3_nt: TGTGCCAGCAGCTCAGACGGGGGTCGCACTGAAGCTTTCTTT
cdr3_aa: CASSSDGGRTEAFF

clone_size: -
v_call: TRBV7-3
d_call: TRBD2
j_call: TRBJ2-1
cdr3_nt: TGTGCCAGCAGCCGCACCGGGACTAGGTACAATGAGCAGTTCTTC
cdr3_aa: CASSRTGTRYNEQFF

clone_size: few
v_call: TRBV12-5
d_call: TRBD2
j_call: TRBJ2-7
cdr3_nt: TGTGCTAGTGGTTTGGTAACTTCCCGGGGGGGATCCTACGAGCAGTACTTC
cdr3_aa: CASGLVTSRGGSYEQYF

clone_size: -
v_call: TRBV20-1
d_call: -
j_call: TRBJ2-2
cdr3_nt: TGCAGTGCTAGAGGGCGACACACCGGGGAGCTGTTTTTT
cdr3_aa: CSARGRHTGELFF

clone_size: few
v_call: TRBV5-6
d_call: -
j_call: TRBJ2-7
cdr3_nt: TGTGCCAGCAACATTGGACCTCAGGGACGGCGCTCCTACGAGCAGTACTTC
cdr3_aa: CASNIGPQGRRSYEQYF

clone_size: -
v_call: TRBV3-1
d_call: -
j_call: TRBJ1-5
cdr3_nt: TGTGCCAGCAGCCCCACCCTTCTCGTAGACAGTCGCAATCAGCCCCAGCATTTT
cdr3_aa: CASSPTLLVDSRNQPQHF

clone_size: -
v_call: TRBV13
d_call: -
j_call: TRBJ1-1
cdr3_nt: TGTGCCAGCAGCTTAGAACGGGGGCTTGAAACTTTCTTT
cdr3_aa: CASSLERGLETFF

clone_size: many
v_call: TRBV12-3/TRBV12-4
d_call: TRBD1
j_call: TRBJ2-7
cdr3_nt: TGTGCCAGCAGTTGGGGGCAGGGGGCCTACGAGCAGTACTTC
cdr3_aa: CASSWGQGAYEQYF

clone_size: -
v_call: TRBV30
d_call: TRBD2
j_call: TRBJ2-3
cdr3_nt: TGTGCCTGGAGTGTTGGAGTAGCTAGCGGGGATACGCAGTATTTT
cdr3_aa: CAWSVGVASGDTQYF

clone_size: -
v_call: TRBV2
d_call: -
j_call: TRBJ2-6
cdr3_nt: TGTGCCAGCAGCCGGGAAGCAGGGGCCAACGTCCTGACTTTC
cdr3_aa: CASSREAGANVLTF

clone_size: -
v_call: TRBV15
d_call: TRBD1
j_call: TRBJ1-4
cdr3_nt: TGTGCCACCAGCAGAGATTCAGGGGGGGAAGAAAAACTGTTTTTT
cdr3_aa: CATSRDSGGEEKLFF

clone_size: few
v_call: TRBV14
d_call: -
j_call: TRBJ2-6
cdr3_nt: TGTGCCAGCAGCCAAGTACGGGGGACTGGGGCCAACGTCCTGACTTTC
cdr3_aa: CASSQVRGTGANVLTF

clone_size: -
v_call: TRBV12-3/TRBV12-4
d_call: TRBD1
j_call: TRBJ2-7
cdr3_nt: TGTGCCAGCACCACCGGGACAGGCTACGAGCAGTACTTC
cdr3_aa: CASTTGTGYEQYF

clone_size: -
v_call: TRBV5-1
d_call: TRBD1
j_call: TRBJ2-6
cdr3_nt: TGCGCCAGCAGCCGGACGACGGACAGGCTGTCTGGGGCCAACGTCCTGACTTTC
cdr3_aa: CASSRTTDRLSGANVLTF

clone_size: -
v_call: TRBV7-9
d_call: TRBD1
j_call: TRBJ1-5
cdr3_nt: TGTGCCAGCAGCGAGCAGGGGGCGAGTCAGCCCCAGCATTTT
cdr3_aa: CASSEQGASQPQHF

clone_size: many
v_call: TRBV7-3
d_call: -
j_call: TRBJ2-1
cdr3_nt: TGTGCCAGCAGCTCTGGGTACAATGAGCAGTTCTTC
cdr3_aa: CASSSGYNEQFF

clone_size: -
v_call: TRBV7-9
d_call: -
j_call: TRBJ2-5
cdr3_nt: TGTGCCAGCAGCTTGGGAGGGCCAGGGGCTCAAGAGACCCAGTACTTC
cdr3_aa: CASSLGGPGAQETQYF

clone_size: -
v_call: TRBV20-1
d_call: -
j_call: TRBJ2-3
cdr3_nt: TGCAGTGCCCCGGATCGGGGGGCCAGCACAGATACGCAGTATTTT
cdr3_aa: CSAPDRGASTDTQYF

clone_size: -
v_call: TRBV7-2
d_call: -
j_call: TRBJ2-5
cdr3_nt: TGTGCCAGCAGCTTAATGAAGGGGAACAATGAGCAGTACTTC
cdr3_aa: CASSLMKGNNEQYF

clone_size: -
v_call: TRBV12-3/TRBV12-4
d_call: TRBD1
j_call: TRBJ2-7
cdr3_nt: TGTGCCAGCAGCTCGTCGCCCGGGACAGGGGTCCTCCAGCAGTACTTC
cdr3_aa: CASSSSPGTGVLQQYF

clone_size: few
v_call: TRBV29-1
d_call: -
j_call: TRBJ2-7
cdr3_nt: TGCAGCGCTACAGGGTACCACGAGCAGTACTTC
cdr3_aa: CSATGYHEQYF

clone_size: -
v_call: TRBV18
d_call: -
j_call: TRBJ2-3
cdr3_nt: TGTGCCAGCTCATTCGTTACAGGGACGGGCACAGATACGCAGTATTTT
cdr3_aa: CASSFVTGTGTDTQYF

clone_size: -
v_call: TRBV14
d_call: TRBD2
j_call: TRBJ2-5
cdr3_nt: TGTGCCAGCAGCCACTTTAAGGCTAGCGGGGGCCAAGAGACCCAGTACTTC
cdr3_aa: CASSHFKASGGQETQYF